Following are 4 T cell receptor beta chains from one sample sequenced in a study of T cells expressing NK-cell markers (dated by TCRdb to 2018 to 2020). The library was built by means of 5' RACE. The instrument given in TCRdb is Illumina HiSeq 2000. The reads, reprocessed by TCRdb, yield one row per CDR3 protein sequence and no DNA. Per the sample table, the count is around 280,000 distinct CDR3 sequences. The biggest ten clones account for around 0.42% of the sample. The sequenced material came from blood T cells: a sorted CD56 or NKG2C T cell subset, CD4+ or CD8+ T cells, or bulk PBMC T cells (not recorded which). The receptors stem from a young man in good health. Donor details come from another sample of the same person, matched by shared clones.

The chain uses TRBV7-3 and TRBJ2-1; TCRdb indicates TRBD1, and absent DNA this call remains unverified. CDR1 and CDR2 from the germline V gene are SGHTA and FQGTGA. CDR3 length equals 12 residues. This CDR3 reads CASRGRNNEQFF.

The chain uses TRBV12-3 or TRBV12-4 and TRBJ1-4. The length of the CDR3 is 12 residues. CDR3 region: CASSSNKKKLFF.

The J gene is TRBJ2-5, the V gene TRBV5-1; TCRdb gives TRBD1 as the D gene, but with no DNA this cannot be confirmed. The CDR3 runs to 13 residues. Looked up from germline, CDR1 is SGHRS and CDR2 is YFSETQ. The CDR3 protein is CASTRTSQETQYF.

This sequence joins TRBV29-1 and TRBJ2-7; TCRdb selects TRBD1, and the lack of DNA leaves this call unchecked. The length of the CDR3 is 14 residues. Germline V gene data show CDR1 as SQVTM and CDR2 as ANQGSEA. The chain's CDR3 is CSGSTGTGSHEQYF.